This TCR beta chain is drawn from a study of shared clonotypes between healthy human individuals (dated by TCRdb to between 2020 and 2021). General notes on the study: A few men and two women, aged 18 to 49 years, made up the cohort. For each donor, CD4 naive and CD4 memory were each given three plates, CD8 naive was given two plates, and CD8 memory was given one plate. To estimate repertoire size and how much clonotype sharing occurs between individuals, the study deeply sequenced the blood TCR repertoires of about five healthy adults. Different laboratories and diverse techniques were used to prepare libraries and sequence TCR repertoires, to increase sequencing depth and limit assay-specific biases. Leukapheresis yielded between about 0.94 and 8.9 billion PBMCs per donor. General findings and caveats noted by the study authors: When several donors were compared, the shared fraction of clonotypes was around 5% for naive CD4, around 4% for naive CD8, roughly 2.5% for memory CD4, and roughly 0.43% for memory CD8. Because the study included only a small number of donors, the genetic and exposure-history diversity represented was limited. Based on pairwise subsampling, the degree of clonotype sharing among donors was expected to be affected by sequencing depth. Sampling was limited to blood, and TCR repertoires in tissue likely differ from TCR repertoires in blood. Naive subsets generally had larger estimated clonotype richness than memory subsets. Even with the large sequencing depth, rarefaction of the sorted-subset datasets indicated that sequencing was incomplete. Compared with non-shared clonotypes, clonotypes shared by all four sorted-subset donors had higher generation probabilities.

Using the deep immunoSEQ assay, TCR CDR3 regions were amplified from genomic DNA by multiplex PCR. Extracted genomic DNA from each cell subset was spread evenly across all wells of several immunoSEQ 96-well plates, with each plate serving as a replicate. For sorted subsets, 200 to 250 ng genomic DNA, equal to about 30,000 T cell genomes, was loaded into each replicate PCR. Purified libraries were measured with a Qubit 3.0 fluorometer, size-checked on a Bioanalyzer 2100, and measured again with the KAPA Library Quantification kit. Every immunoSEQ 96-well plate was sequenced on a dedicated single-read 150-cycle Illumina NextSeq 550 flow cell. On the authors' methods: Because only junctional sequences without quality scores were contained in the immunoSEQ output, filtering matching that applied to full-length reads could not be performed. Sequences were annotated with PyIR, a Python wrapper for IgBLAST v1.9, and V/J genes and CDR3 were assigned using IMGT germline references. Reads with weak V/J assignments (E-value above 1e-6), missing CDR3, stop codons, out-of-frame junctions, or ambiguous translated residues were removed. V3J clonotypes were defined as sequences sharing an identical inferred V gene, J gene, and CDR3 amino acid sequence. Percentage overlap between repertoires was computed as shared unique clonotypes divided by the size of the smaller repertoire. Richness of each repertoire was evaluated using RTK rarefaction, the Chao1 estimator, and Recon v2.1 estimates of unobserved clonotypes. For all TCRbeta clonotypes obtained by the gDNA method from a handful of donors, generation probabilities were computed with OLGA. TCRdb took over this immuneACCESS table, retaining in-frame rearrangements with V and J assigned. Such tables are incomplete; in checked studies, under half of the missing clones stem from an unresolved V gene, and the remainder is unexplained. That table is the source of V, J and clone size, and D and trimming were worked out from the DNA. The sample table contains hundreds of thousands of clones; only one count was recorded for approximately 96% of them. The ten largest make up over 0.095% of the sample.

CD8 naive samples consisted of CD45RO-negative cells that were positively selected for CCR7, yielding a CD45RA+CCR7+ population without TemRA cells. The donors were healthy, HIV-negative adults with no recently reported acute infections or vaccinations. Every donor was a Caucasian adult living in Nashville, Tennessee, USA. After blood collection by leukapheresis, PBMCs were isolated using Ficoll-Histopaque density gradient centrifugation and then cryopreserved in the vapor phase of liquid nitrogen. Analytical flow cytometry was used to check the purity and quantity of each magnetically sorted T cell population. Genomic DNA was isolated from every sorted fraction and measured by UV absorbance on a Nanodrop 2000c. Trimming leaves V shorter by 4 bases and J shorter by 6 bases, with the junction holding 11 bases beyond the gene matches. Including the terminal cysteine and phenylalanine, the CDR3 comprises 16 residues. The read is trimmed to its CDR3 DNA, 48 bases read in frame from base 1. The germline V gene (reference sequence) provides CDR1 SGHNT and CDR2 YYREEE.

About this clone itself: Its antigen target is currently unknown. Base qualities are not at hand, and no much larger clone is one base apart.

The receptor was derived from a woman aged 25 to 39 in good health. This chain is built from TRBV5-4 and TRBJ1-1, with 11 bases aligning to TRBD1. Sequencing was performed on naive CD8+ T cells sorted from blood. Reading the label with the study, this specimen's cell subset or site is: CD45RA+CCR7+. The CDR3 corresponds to CASSPGTGGGWAEAFF. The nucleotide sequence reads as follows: TGTGCCAGCAGCCCGGGGACAGGGGGAGGTTGGGCTGAAGCTTTCTTT. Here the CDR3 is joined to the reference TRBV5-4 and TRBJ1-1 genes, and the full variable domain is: ETGVTQSPTHLIKTRGQQVTLRCSSQSGHNTVSWYQQALGQGPQFIFQYYREEENGRGNFPPRFSGLQFPNYSSELNVNALELDDSALYLCASSPGTGGGWAEAFFGQGTRLTVV.